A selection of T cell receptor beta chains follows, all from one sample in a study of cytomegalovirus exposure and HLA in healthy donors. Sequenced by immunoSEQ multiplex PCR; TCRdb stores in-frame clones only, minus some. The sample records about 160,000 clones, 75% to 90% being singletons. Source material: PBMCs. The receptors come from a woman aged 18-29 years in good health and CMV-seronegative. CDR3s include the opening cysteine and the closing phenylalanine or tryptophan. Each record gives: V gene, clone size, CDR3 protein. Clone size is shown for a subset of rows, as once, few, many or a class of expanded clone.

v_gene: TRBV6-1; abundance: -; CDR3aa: CASTLLAGEYNEQFF
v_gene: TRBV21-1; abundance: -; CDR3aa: CASSKLGQGTQRYEQYF
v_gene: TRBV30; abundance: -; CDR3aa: CACGRLALYNEQFF
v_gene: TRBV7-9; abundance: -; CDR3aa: CASSSWAISGANVLTF
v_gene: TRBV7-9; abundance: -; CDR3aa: CASSFGGTIYNEQFF
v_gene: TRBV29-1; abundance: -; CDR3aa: CSVDARQGAFEQFF
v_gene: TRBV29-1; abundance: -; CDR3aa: CSVEGQPYEQYF
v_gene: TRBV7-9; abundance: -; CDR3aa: CASSLAQGAGEQYF
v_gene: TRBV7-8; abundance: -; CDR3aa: CASSLNRGSHNEQFF
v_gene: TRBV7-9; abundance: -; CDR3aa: CASSSGTGGRGNQPQHF
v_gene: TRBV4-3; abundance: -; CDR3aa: CASSQDLGISTDTQYF
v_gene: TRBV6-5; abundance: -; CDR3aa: CASGRKGSGELFF
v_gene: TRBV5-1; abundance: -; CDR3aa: CASSPGLATGDTQYF
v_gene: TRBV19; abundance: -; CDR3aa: CASSTELAGVFNEQFF
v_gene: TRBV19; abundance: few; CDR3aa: CASSIAVQVAGNQPQHF
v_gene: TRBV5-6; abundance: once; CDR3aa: CASSWERQGAPYNEQFF
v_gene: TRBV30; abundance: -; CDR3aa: CACDRVDTEAFF
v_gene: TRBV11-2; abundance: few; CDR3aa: CASSFLGTGDTEAFF
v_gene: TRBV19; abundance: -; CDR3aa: CASSPMGDSLGGYTF
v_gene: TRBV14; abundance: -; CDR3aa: CASSQIDRNYGYTF
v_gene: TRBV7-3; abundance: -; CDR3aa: CASSPGTSNYGYTF
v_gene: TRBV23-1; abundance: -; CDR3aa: CATAPQLRTAQETQYF
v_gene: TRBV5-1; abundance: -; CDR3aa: CASTWVGSTDTQYF
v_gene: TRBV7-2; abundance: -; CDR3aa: CASSRDRANQPQHF
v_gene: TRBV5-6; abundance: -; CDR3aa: CASSLTGALGYIQYF
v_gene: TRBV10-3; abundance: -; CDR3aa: CAIRAGSTDTQYF
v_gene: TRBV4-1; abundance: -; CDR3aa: CASSPALAGGSSYEQYF
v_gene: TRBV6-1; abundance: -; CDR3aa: CASKTHLSGLYGYTF
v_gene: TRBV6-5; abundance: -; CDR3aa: CASRKGGGTEAFF
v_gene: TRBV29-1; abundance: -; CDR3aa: CGVLEVRGSGNTIYF
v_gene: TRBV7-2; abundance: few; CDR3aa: CASSFPRQGGTGELFF
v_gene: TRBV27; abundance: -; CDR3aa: CASSSAGTGGPYNEQFF
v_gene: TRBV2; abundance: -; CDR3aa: CASKPDQSGPLHF
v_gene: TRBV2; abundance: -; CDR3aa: CASRAGGGPGELFF
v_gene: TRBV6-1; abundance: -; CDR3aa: CASTNGYEQYF
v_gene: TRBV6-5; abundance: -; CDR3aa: CASSYRRGSEQYF
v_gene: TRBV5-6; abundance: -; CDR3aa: CASSLAGQGTSQPQHF
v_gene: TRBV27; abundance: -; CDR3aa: CASSYLDRAGANVLTF
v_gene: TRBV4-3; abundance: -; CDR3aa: CASSRDFQETQYF
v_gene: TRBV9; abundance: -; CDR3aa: CASSLFGGPTDTQYF
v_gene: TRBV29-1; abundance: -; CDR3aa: CSVQQGFSGNTIYF
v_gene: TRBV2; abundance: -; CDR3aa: CASSEGRSSYNEQFF
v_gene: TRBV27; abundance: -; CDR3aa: CASSWGQGWDEQYF
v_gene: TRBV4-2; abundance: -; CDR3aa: CASSQDQLAGVKNEQYF
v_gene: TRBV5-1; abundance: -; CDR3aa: CASRQGGSGNTIYF
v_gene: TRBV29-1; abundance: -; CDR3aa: CSVPSGGEWYEQYF
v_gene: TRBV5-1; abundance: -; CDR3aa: CASSSSPGGGGNTIYF
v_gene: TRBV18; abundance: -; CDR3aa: CASSPTAYNTEAFF